Listed here is a single TCR beta chain. Germline and junction disagree at one end, which may indicate a read error. The sample originates from a study of molecular identifiers for immune sequencing clone quantification. The CDR3 runs to 14 residues. Germline assignment: CDR1 DFQATT and CDR2 SNEGSKA (reference sequence). TCRdb re-called the PCR reads through MiXCR, storing one row per CDR3 protein. The sample consists of over 90,000 distinct CDR3 sequences, 30% to 45% of them appearing once. The source of this sequence is a human donor in good health. Some libraries in this study had Jurkat cell RNA spiked in. The V gene is TRBV20-1, the J gene TRBJ2-7; 9 bases map to TRBD1. The material sequenced was naive CD8+ T cells from blood, with Jurkat cell RNA spiked in. The sample's subset: FACS-sorted CD8+CD4-CCR7+CD45RA+ naive T cells. In DNA form, the CDR3 reads TGCTGTGCTAGAGCGGGACAGGGATTTTACGAGCAGTACTTC. This sequence encodes CCARAGQGFYEQYF.